The 13 T cell receptor beta chains below come from one sample, sequenced in a study of blood T cell repertoires in COVID-19. Using immunoSEQ multiplex PCR, the repertoire was profiled, and TCRdb retains in-frame clones only, with some absent. The data hold about 200,000 clones, with approximately 82% observed a single time. Sequenced: peripheral blood. The source is a human donor with acute or convalescent COVID-19. The donor label of this sample is uncertain.

For the CDR3, the DNA is TGTGCCAGCAGCTTATCTGGACTAGCGGGCCTCACCTACAATGAGCAGTTCTTC. It yields the protein CASSLSGLAGLTYNEQFF. This chain uses TRBV7-3 with TRBJ2-1; TRBD2 aligns across 11 bases. V trimming: 2 bases; J trimming: 2 bases; junction bases outside the gene matches: 8. The length of the CDR3 is 18 residues. Germline assignment: CDR1 SGHTA and CDR2 FQGTGA. The full variable domain, rest sourced from reference TRBV7-3 and TRBJ2-1, is GAGVSQTPSNKVTEKGKYVELRCDPISGHTALYWYRQSLGQGPEFLIYFQGTGAADDSGLPNDRFFAVRPEGSVSTLKIQRTERGDSAVYLCASSLSGLAGLTYNEQFFGPGTRLTVL.

This chain uses TRBV27 with TRBJ1-2; 10 bases line up with TRBD1. This CDR3 spans 15 amino acids. The J segment lost 7 bases and the V segment lost 6 bases, leaving 11 bases of the junction unmatched. CDR1 and CDR2 from the germline V gene are MNHEY and SMNVEV (reference sequence). In DNA form, the CDR3 reads TGTGCCAGCAGAAGAGCCGGGACAGGGGATACTGGCTACACCTTC. Protein product: CASRRAGTGDTGYTF.

This clone turned up a few times. The chain is built from TRBV6-5 and TRBJ1-1; weak D call: TRBD1 (6 bases). The CDR3 is made up of 13 amino acids. CDR1 is MNHEY, CDR2 SVGAGI, per germline. Trimming stripped 5 bases from V and 4 bases from J, with 11 bases between. The CDR3 DNA sequence: TGTGCCAGCAGTCTACAGGGTTTCACTGAAGCTTTCTTT. Protein: CASSLQGFTEAFF.

This clone was counted between two and nine times. The J gene is TRBJ1-6, the V gene TRBV18; 7 bases agree with TRBD1. Germline assignment: CDR1 KGHSH and CDR2 LQKENI. This CDR3 is 15 amino acids long. V was pared by 3 bases and J by 8 bases, with 7 bases of the junction left unmatched. The CDR3 spells CASSPTTGNDSPLHF. The CDR3, as DNA: TGTGCCAGCTCACCTACGACAGGGAACGATTCACCCCTCCACTTT.

The V gene is TRBV2, the J gene TRBJ2-1; the match to TRBD2 covers 7 bases. This CDR3 contains 14 residues. After removal of 6 bases from V and 2 bases from J, the junction contained 4 bases not matched to a gene. Germline CDR1 SNHLY, CDR2 FYNNEI. The CDR3 spells CASRREAPYNEQFF. CDR3 coding DNA: TGTGCCAGCAGACGGGAGGCCCCCTACAATGAGCAGTTCTTC.

The V and J genes are TRBV19 and TRBJ1-5; D perhaps matches TRBD1 (6 bases). Germline CDR1 reads LNHDA; CDR2 reads SQIVND (reference sequence). V was clipped by 4 bases and J by 0 bases, with 10 bases between them. The CDR3 extends over 15 amino acids. The CDR3 sequence: CASSKGTPSNQPQHF. CDR3 bases: TGTGCCAGTAGTAAAGGGACACCTAGCAATCAGCCCCAGCATTTT.

The rearrangement joins TRBV7-2 to TRBJ1-3; 8 bases fit TRBD1. Germline assignment: CDR1 SGHTA and CDR2 FQGNSA. With 5 bases clipped from V and 0 bases from J, the junction kept 6 bases outside the gene matches. The CDR3 contains 16 residues. The CDR3 DNA sequence: TGTGCCAGCAGCCCCGGACAGGGAACCTCTGGAAACACCATATATTTT. Amino acid sequence: CASSPGQGTSGNTIYF.

This CDR3 reads CASSSSAHRVLNYGYTF. The CDR3 DNA reads TGTGCCAGTAGTAGTTCAGCCCACAGGGTTTTAAACTATGGCTACACCTTC. V and J are TRBV19 and TRBJ1-2, with a weak D call TRBD1 (6 bases). V was shortened by 4 bases and J by 2 bases, with 20 bases between the two germline ends. CDR1 is LNHDA, CDR2 SQIVND, per germline (reference sequence). This CDR3 region has 17 residues.

Comment on this clone: Other DNA sequences within the sample encode an identical CDR3. This chain joins TRBV19 and TRBJ2-1; no definite D call. This CDR3 has 15 amino acids. Trimming shortened V by 1 base and J by 2 bases, and 9 bases separated the two germline ends. CDR1 is LNHDA and CDR2 is SQIVND in the germline V gene (reference sequence). The CDR3 region is CASSIGQSPYNEQFF. CDR3 sequence (DNA): TGTGCCAGTAGTATAGGTCAGTCTCCCTACAATGAGCAGTTCTTC.

The count of this clone is one. The rearrangement uses TRBV3-1 (or the pseudogene TRBV3-2) and TRBJ2-1, with D possibly being TRBD2 (7 bases). From germline, CDR1 is LGHDT and CDR2 YNNKEL (reference sequence). This CDR3 is 15 amino acids long. Deletions cut 4 bases from V and 4 bases from J, with 14 bases between. In DNA form, the CDR3 reads TGTGCCAGCAGCCTAGGGGGACTATTTTACAATGAGCAGTTCTTC. Amino acid sequence: CASSLGGLFYNEQFF.

This clone was seen once. The DNA of the CDR3 is TGTGCCAGCAGCAAAGCCCTAGCGGATCAATCCTACAATGAGCAGTTCTTC. Protein sequence: CASSKALADQSYNEQFF. The chain couples TRBV21-1 to TRBJ2-1; TRBD2, as called in the table, went unchecked against the DNA. TRBV21-1 is a pseudogene locus. The CDR3 has 17 residues.

The chain uses TRBV7-2 and TRBJ1-6, with TRBD1 identical over 7 bases. Germline CDR1 SGHTA, CDR2 FQGNSA. The CDR3 is 14 amino acids. Trimming removed 3 bases from V and 6 bases from J; junction bases left unmatched: 2. CDR3 in DNA: TGTGCCAGCAGCTTCCGGGACAGTAATTCACCCCTCCACTTT. The encoded protein is CASSFRDSNSPLHF.

The chain has TRBV6-6 and TRBJ2-7; 12 bases are shared with TRBD2. Unmatched junction bases numbered 10, after V lost 5 bases and J lost 2 bases. CDR1 is MNHNY and CDR2 is SVGAGI in the germline V gene (reference sequence). The CDR3 has 17 residues. CDR3 nucleotide sequence: TGTGCCAGCAGTCTTTTCCGGACTAGCGGGACCCCCTACGAGCAGTACTTC. Its translation: CASSLFRTSGTPYEQYF.